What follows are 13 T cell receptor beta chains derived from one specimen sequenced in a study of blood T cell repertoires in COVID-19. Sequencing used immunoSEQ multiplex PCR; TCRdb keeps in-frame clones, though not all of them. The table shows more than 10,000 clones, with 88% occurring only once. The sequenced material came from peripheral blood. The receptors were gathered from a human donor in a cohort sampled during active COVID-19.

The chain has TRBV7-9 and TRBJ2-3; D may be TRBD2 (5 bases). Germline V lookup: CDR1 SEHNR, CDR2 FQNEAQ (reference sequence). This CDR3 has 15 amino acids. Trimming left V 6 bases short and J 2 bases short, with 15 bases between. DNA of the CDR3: TGTGCCAGCAGTTCAACGCAGCGGTCCACAGATACGCAGTATTTT. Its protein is CASSSTQRSTDTQYF. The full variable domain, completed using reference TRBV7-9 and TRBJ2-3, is DTGVSQNPRHKITKRGQNVTFRCDPISEHNRLYWYRQTLGQGPEFLTYFQNEAQLEKSRLLSDRFSAERPKGSFSTLEIQRTEQGDSAMYLCASSSTQRSTDTQYFGPGTRLTVL.

CDR3 in amino acids: CASSPGDRDTAEQFF. In DNA, the CDR3 is TGCGCCAGCAGCCCCGGGGACAGGGATACTGCTGAGCAGTTCTTC. This rearrangement joins TRBV4-1 to TRBJ2-1, with TRBD1 matching over 9 bases. CDR1 is MGHRA, CDR2 YSYEKL, per germline. CDR3 length: 15 amino acids. The junction had 10 bases not matched to a gene; V was cut back by 4 bases and J by 9 bases.

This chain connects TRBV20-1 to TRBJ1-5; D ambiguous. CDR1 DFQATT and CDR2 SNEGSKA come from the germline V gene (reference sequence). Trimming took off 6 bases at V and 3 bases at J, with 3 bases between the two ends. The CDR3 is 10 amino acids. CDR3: CSAHNQPQHF. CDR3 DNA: TGCAGTGCCCACAATCAGCCCCAGCATTTT.

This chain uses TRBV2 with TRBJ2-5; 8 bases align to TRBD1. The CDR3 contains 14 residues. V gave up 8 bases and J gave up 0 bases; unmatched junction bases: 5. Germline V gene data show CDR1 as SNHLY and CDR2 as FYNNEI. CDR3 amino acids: CASVGQVYQETQYF. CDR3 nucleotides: TGTGCCAGCGTGGGACAGGTCTACCAAGAGACCCAGTACTTC.

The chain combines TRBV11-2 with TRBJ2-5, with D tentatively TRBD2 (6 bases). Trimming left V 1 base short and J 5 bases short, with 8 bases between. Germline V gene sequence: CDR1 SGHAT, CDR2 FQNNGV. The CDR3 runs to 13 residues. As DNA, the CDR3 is TGTGCCAGCAGCTTAGGGAGCGGGGAGACCCAGTACTTC. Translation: CASSLGSGETQYF.

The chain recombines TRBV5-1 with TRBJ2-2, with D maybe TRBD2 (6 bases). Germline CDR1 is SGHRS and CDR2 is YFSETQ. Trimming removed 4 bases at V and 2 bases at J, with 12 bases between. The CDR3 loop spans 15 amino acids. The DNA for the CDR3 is TGCGCCAGCAGCCCGCCGGCGGGAAACACCGGGGAGCTGTTTTTT. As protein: CASSPPAGNTGELFF.

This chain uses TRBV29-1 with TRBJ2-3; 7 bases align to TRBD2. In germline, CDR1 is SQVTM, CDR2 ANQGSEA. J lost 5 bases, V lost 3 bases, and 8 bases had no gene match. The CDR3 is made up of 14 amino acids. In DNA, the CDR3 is TGCAGCGTTGAGGCTAGCGGCCTACAAGATACGCAGTATTTT. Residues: CSVEASGLQDTQYF.

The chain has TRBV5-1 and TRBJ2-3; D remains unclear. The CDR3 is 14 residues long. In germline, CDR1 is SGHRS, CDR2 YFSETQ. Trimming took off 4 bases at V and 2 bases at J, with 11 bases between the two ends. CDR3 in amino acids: CASSIRVNTDTQYF. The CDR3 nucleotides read TGCGCCAGCAGCATACGCGTTAACACAGATACGCAGTATTTT. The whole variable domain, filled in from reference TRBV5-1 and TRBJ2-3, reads KAGVTQTPRYLIKTRGQQVTLSCSPISGHRSVSWYQQTPGQGLQFLFEYFSETQRNKGNFPGRFSGRQFSNSRSEMNVSTLELGDSALYLCASSIRVNTDTQYFGPGTRLTVL.

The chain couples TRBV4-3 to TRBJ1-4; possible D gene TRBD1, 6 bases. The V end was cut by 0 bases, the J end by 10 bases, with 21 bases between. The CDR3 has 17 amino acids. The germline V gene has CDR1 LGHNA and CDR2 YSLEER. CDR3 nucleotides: TGCGCCAGCAGCCAAGATAGGGGTGCGGGGGCGCGGGGAAAACTGTTTTTT. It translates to CASSQDRGAGARGKLFF.

CDR3 residues: CSVTTQTKNIQYF. The CDR3 DNA is TGCAGCGTCACAACCCAGACCAAAAACATTCAGTACTTC. This chain connects TRBV29-1 to TRBJ2-4; no clear D gene. Germline V gene sequence: CDR1 SQVTM, CDR2 ANQGSEA. There are 13 residues in the CDR3. The ends were cut back, 6 bases at V and 2 bases at J, with 11 bases in the middle.

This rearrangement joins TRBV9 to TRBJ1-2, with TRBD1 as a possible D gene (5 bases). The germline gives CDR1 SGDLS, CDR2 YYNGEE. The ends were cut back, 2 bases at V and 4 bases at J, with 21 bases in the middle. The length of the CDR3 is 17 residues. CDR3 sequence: CASSVGLANSSPYGYTF. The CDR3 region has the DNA TGTGCCAGCAGCGTGGGACTCGCGAATTCAAGTCCCTATGGCTACACCTTC.

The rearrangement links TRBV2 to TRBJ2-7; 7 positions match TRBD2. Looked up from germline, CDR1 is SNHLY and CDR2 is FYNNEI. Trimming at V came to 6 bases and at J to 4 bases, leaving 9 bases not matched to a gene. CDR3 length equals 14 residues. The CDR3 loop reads CASRAGQGGYEQYF. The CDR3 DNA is TGTGCCAGCAGAGCCGGCCAGGGAGGGTACGAGCAGTACTTC.

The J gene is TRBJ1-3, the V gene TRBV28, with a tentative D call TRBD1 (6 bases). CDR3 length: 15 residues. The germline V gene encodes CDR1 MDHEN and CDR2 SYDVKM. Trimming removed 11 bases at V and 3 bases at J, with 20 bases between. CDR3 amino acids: CASDERGANGNTIYF. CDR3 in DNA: TGTGCCTCCGACGAACGGGGGGCAAATGGAAACACCATATATTTT. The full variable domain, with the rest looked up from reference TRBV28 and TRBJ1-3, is DVKVTQSSRYLVKRTGEKVFLECVQDMDHENMFWYRQDPGLGLRLIYFSYDVKMKEKGDIPEGYSVSREKKERFSLILESASTNQTSMYLCASDERGANGNTIYFGEGSWLTVV.